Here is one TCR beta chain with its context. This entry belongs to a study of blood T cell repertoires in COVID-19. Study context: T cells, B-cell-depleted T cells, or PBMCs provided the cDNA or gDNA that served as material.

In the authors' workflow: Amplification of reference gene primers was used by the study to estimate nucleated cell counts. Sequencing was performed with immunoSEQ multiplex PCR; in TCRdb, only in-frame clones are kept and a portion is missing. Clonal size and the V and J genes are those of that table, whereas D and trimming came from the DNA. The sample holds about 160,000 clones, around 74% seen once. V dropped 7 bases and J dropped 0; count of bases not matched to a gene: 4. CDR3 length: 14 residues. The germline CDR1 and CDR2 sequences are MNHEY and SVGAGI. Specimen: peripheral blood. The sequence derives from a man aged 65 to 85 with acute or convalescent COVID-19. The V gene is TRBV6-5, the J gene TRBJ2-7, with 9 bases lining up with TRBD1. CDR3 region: CASKGTGTSYEQYF. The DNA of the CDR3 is TGTGCCAGCAAAGGGACAGGGACCTCCTACGAGCAGTACTTC.